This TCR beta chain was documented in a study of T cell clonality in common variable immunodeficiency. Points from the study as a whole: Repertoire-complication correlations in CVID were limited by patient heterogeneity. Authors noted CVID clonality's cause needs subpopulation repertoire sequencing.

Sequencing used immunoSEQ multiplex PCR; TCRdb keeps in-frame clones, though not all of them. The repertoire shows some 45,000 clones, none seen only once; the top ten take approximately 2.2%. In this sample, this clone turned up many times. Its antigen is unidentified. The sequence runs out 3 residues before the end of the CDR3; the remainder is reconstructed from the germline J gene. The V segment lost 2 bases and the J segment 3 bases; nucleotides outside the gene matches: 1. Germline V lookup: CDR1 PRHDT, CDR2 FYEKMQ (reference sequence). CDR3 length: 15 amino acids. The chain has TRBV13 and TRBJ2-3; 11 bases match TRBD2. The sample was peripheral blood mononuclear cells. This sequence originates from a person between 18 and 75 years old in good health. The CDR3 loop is CASSLRLAGTDTQYF. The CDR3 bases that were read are TGTGCCAGCAGCTTAAGACTAGCGGGGACAGATACG.